This T cell receptor (beta chain) was documented in a study of T cells after yellow fever vaccination. Turning to the study itself: Preparation of fractions with low cell numbers was performed using SMART-Seq v4 Ultra Low Input. Regarding the study as a whole: A large majority of primary-vaccination clones showed up again after the booster (around 96% CD4, around 88% CD8). On re-exposure, the response was weaker but peaked faster, at day 5 versus 15.

CDR1 and CDR2 from the germline V gene are DFQATT and SNEGSKA (reference sequence). This CDR3 spans 17 amino acids. J was trimmed by 3 bases and V by 6 bases; bases with no gene match: 13. The sample holds many counts of this clonotype. The target antigen is unknown. The study made its TCR cDNA through 5'RACE template switching. That step introduced a universal primer site along with UMIs. TCRdb passed the 5' RACE reads through MiXCR, listing each CDR3 protein once. This sample yields some 350,000 distinct CDR3 sequences, of which about 6.2% are seen a single time; around 16% belongs to the top ten. The gene calls are TRBV20-1 and TRBJ2-7; 14 bases map to TRBD2. The receptor's source is a man between 25 and 39 years old who received the YFV17D yellow fever vaccine. The sequencing used PBMCs, collected 5 days after the yellow fever booster vaccination. The CDR3 sequence is CSAKKPGTSGSYYEQYF. DNA for the CDR3: TGCAGTGCCAAAAAACCCGGGACTAGCGGGAGCTACTACGAGCAGTACTTC.